This section outlines one TCR beta chain sequence together with its context. Sequence at one end of the junction differs from germline and may be a read error. Germline V CDR1 and CDR2: MRHNA, SNTAGT. The CDR3 has 14 residues. The sample belongs to a study of blood T cell repertoires in COVID-19. Study as a whole: COVID-19 samples collected from the United States, Italy and Spain covered acute and convalescent phases.

Sequenced by immunoSEQ multiplex PCR; TCRdb stores in-frame clones only, minus some. The data show about 94,000 clones, about four fifths seen once. The receptor was derived from a man between 60 and 75 years old with acute or convalescent COVID-19. Sequenced sample: peripheral blood. The rearrangement links TRBV6-4 to TRBJ1-2; D possibly corresponds to TRBD1 (6 bases). The CDR3 loop is CASSNSNRASGYTF. CDR3 nucleotide sequence: TGTGCCAGCAGTAACTCGAACAGGGCGAGTGGCTACACCTTC.